The 18 T cell receptor beta chains below come from one sample, sequenced in a study of CD8+ T cells in alopecia areata. Investigators isolated RNA and reverse transcribed it into cDNA to act as the sequencing template. This table comes from immunoSEQ multiplex PCR, and its TCRdb copy is limited to in-frame clones, with some not included. The sample includes about 160,000 clones, roughly 50% seen only once; the top ten take more than 6.5%. Sequencing input: CD4+ T cells sorted from blood. Receptors were obtained from a human donor with alopecia areata.

The chain joins TRBV27 to TRBJ2-5, with D possibly being TRBD1 or TRBD2 (5 bases each). V gave up 4 bases and J gave up 6 bases, with 15 bases separating them. The CDR3 covers 14 residues. Per the germline V gene, CDR1 is MNHEY and CDR2 is SMNVEV (reference sequence). The CDR3 DNA reads TGTGCCAGCAGTTACGGGGTCCAGGGTCAGACCCAGTACTTC. Amino acids: CASSYGVQGQTQYF.

As to this clone: Other DNA sequences in this sample translate to the same CDR3. The CDR3 loop is CSVGTGNQPQHF. DNA of the CDR3: TGCAGCGTTGGGACAGGAAATCAGCCCCAGCATTTT. The gene calls are TRBV29-1 and TRBJ1-5; TRBD1 matches at 7 bases. The J segment lost 4 bases and the V segment lost 4 bases, leaving 1 base of the junction unmatched. This CDR3 comprises 12 residues. Germline V gives CDR1 SQVTM, CDR2 ANQGSEA.

The chain is built from TRBV28 and TRBJ1-5; possibly TRBD1 for D (6 bases). The CDR3 loop spans 13 amino acids. Trimming left V 5 bases short and J 5 bases short, with 10 bases between. Germline V gene sequence: CDR1 MDHEN, CDR2 SYDVKM. The chain's CDR3 is CASSPQGYQPQHF. The CDR3 DNA reads as TGTGCCAGCAGTCCTCAGGGGTATCAGCCCCAGCATTTT.

This clone came up a few times. V gene TRBV5-1 combines with J gene TRBJ2-5; no reliable D call. This CDR3 region has 15 residues. V was cut by 0 bases and J by 1 base, with 10 bases left in between. The germline V gene encodes CDR1 SGHRS and CDR2 YFSETQ. DNA of the CDR3: TGCGCCAGCAGCTTGGAGGCTCCTACCCAAGAGACCCAGTACTTC. This codes for CASSLEAPTQETQYF.

The chain uses TRBV9 and TRBJ2-2; D may be TRBD2 (5 bases). Germline CDR1 and CDR2: SGDLS and YYNGEE. This CDR3 spans 14 amino acids. V lost 4 bases to trimming and J lost 7 bases, with 14 bases between them. This chain's CDR3 is CASSPQAADGELFF. The CDR3 region has the DNA TGTGCCAGCAGCCCTCAGGCAGCGGACGGGGAGCTGTTTTTT.

CDR3 sequence (DNA): TGTGCCAGCAGTGACGAAAATAGCCGGCAGCCCCAGCATTTT. Translating it yields CASSDENSRQPQHF. V and J are TRBV2 and TRBJ1-5; D not certain. This CDR3 region has 14 residues. The germline V and J ends were trimmed by 3 bases and 7 bases, with 13 bases remaining between them. Germline V gene sequence: CDR1 SNHLY, CDR2 FYNNEI.

The rearrangement uses TRBV6-5 and TRBJ2-5; weak D call: TRBD1 (6 bases). Trimming stripped 5 bases from V and 3 bases from J, with 10 bases between. Looked up from germline, CDR1 is MNHEY and CDR2 is SVGAGI. The length of the CDR3 is 13 residues. Here the CDR3 reads CASSPNREETQYF. The CDR3 DNA sequence: TGTGCCAGCAGTCCAAACAGGGAAGAGACCCAGTACTTC.

This sequence joins TRBV7-3 and TRBJ2-5, with D tentatively TRBD1 or TRBD2 (5 bases each). This CDR3 spans 16 amino acids. Germline V gives CDR1 SGHTA, CDR2 FQGTGA. Deletions cut 2 bases from V and 4 bases from J, with 17 bases between. CDR3 sequence (DNA): TGTGCCAGCAGCTTAGGTGGGACGGCCGACGGAGAGACCCAGTACTTC. Protein product: CASSLGGTADGETQYF.

V gene TRBV30 combines with J gene TRBJ1-1, with TRBD1 matching over 10 bases. This CDR3 contains 15 residues. Germline CDR1 is GTSNPN and CDR2 is SVGIG (reference sequence). V was clipped by 2 bases and J by 0 bases; unmatched bases: 3. The CDR3 bases are TGTGCCTGGAGTTGGGACAGGGGTATGAACACTGAAGCTTTCTTT. This codes for CAWSWDRGMNTEAFF.

This clone was observed a single time. The V and J genes are TRBV28 and TRBJ2-7, with 13 bases that match TRBD2. V lost 6 bases, J lost 13 bases, and 9 bases stayed unmatched. This CDR3 contains 13 residues. The V gene's germline CDR1 is MDHEN and CDR2 SYDVKM. CDR3: CASRSMTSGRYYF. The CDR3 DNA reads as TGTGCCAGCAGGTCAATGACTAGCGGGAGGTATTACTTC. The full variable domain, rest sourced from reference TRBV28 and TRBJ2-7, is DVKVTQSSRYLVKRTGEKVFLECVQDMDHENMFWYRQDPGLGLRLIYFSYDVKMKEKGDIPEGYSVSREKKERFSLILESASTNQTSMYLCASRSMTSGRYYFGPGTRLTVT.

The chain joins TRBV29-1 to TRBJ2-7, with a tentative D call TRBD1 (6 bases). CDR1 and CDR2 (germline): SQVTM, ANQGSEA. CDR3 size: 13 residues. Trimming stripped 4 bases from V and 2 bases from J, with 12 bases between. The CDR3: CSVGHQGTYEQYF. CDR3 bases: TGCAGCGTTGGGCACCAGGGGACCTACGAGCAGTACTTC.

The V gene is TRBV9, the J gene TRBJ2-3; weak D call: TRBD2 (6 bases). In germline, CDR1 is SGDLS, CDR2 YYNGEE. This CDR3 contains 16 residues. Trimming shortened V by 4 bases and J by 2 bases, and 17 bases separated the two germline ends. The CDR3 DNA reads TGTGCCAGCAGCTCAGACGGGGGACGAGACACAGATACGCAGTATTTT. Translating it yields CASSSDGGRDTDTQYF.

The DNA of the CDR3 is TGTGCCAGCAGTCCCTTTTCCTACGAGCAGTACTTC. Its translation is CASSPFSYEQYF. V usage is TRBV28 and J usage is TRBJ2-7; no definite D call. The CDR3 is 12 residues long. The ends were cut back, 5 bases at V and 1 base at J, with 6 bases in the middle. The germline gives CDR1 MDHEN, CDR2 SYDVKM.

The V call is TRBV9, the J call TRBJ2-1; D is unclear. The V end was cut by 3 bases, the J end by 0 bases, with 13 bases between. The germline V gene has CDR1 SGDLS and CDR2 YYNGEE. This CDR3 is built from 16 residues. CDR3 residues: CASSARIVDSYNEQFF. In nucleotides, the CDR3 is TGTGCCAGCAGCGCCCGGATCGTGGACTCCTACAATGAGCAGTTCTTC.

The chain employs TRBV4-1 and TRBJ1-1; TRBD1 agrees at 7 bases. The germline V gene has CDR1 MGHRA and CDR2 YSYEKL. The CDR3 contains 12 residues. The J segment lost 7 bases and the V segment lost 9 bases, leaving 8 bases of the junction unmatched. The CDR3 DNA reads TGCGCCAGATTCCTCGGGACAGATGAAGCTTTCTTT. Protein product: CARFLGTDEAFF.

The chain is built from TRBV2 and TRBJ2-3; no definite D call. Germline-derived CDR1 and CDR2 are SNHLY and FYNNEI. V lost 4 bases, J lost 2 bases, and 7 bases lay in between. CDR3 length equals 13 residues. The CDR3 reads CASSGEPTDTQYF. The CDR3 DNA follows: TGTGCCAGCAGTGGCGAACCCACAGATACGCAGTATTTT.

This clone was detected only a few times. The chain couples TRBV29-1 to TRBJ2-1; the D is unclear. Per germline, CDR1 SQVTM and CDR2 ANQGSEA. The CDR3 covers 11 residues. The germline V and J ends were trimmed by 4 bases and 9 bases, with 10 bases remaining between them. The CDR3 sequence: CSVAEPGEQFF. CDR3 coding DNA: TGCAGCGTTGCTGAACCTGGTGAGCAGTTCTTC.

The V and J genes are TRBV7-9 and TRBJ2-6, with 8 bases aligning to TRBD1. CDR3 length equals 17 residues. Trimming took 3 bases from V and 2 from J; bases not matched to a gene: 6. Germline CDR1 is SEHNR and CDR2 is FQNEAQ (reference sequence). DNA for the CDR3: TGTGCCAGCAGCTTCGGACAGGGCGTCGCTGGGGCCAACGTCCTGACTTTC. It is translated as CASSFGQGVAGANVLTF.